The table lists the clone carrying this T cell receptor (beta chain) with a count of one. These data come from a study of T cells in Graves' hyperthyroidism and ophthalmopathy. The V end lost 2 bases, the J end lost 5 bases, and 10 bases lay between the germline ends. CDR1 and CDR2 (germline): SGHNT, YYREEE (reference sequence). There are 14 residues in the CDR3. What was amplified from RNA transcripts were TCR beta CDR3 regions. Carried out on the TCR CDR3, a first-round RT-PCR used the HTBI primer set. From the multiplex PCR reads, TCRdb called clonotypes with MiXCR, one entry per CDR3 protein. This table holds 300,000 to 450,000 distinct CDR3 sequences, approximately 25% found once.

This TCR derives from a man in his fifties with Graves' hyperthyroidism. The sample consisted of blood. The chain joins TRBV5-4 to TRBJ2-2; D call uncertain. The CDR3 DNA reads TGTGCCAGCAGCTTCCGCTCTCGAACCGGGGAGCTGTTTTTT. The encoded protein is CASSFRSRTGELFF.